The rows below give T cell receptor beta chains drawn from one sample of a study of blood T cells in healthy people across ages. One entry per CDR3 protein results from TCRdb running MiXCR on the 5' RACE reads. The data hold some 880,000 distinct CDR3 sequences, with about 34% observed a single time. The sample consisted of blood. These receptors all stem from a man between 18 and 29 years old in good health. Both conserved end residues are part of each CDR3. A D gene is named only where the DNA matches it firmly. Size tells how often a clone was seen (once, few, many) or the class of an expanded clone, and some rows leave it out.

D gene	V gene	J gene	clone size	CDR3 protein	CDR3 DNA
NA	TRBV12-3/TRBV12-4	TRBJ1-6	NA	CASSQFSCNSPLHF	TGTGCCAGCAGCCAATTCTCCTGTAATTCACCCCTCCACTTT
TRBD1	TRBV15	TRBJ1-5	few	CATSRDLAGQGLSQPQHF	TGTGCCACCAGCAGAGATCTTGCGGGACAGGGACTTTCTCAGCCCCAGCATTTT
TRBD1	TRBV12-3/TRBV12-4	TRBJ1-1	many	CASWGTANTEAFF	TGTGCCAGCTGGGGGACAGCGAACACTGAAGCTTTCTTT
NA	TRBV20-1	TRBJ1-2	many	CSAREGRGDYGYTF	TGCAGTGCTAGGGAGGGCCGGGGGGATTATGGCTACACCTTC
NA	TRBV12-3/TRBV12-4	TRBJ1-1	few	CASRLGAEAFF	TGTGCCAGCAGACTCGGGGCAGAAGCTTTCTTT
NA	TRBV7-2	TRBJ2-5	NA	CASSLVRPPYYNEQYF	TGTGCCAGCAGCTTAGTACGGCCACCCTACTACAATGAGCAGTACTTC
NA	TRBV7-9	TRBJ1-6	NA	CASSLAGGYSPLHF	TGTGCCAGCAGCTTAGCGGGGGGGTATTCACCCCTCCACTTT
NA	TRBV29-1	TRBJ1-1	NA	CSVVQGNMNTEAFF	TGCAGCGTTGTGCAGGGAAATATGAACACTGAAGCTTTCTTT
NA	TRBV7-8	TRBJ2-3	many	CASSSTGRADTQYF	TGTGCCAGCAGCTCAACGGGACGGGCAGATACGCAGTATTTT
TRBD2	TRBV4-3	TRBJ2-3	NA	CASSQTTSGGMNPDTQYF	TGCGCCAGCAGCCAGACGACTAGCGGGGGGATGAATCCAGATACGCAGTATTTT
NA	TRBV6-6	TRBJ2-5	NA	CASSYSTWNEQYF	TGTGCCAGCAGTTACTCGACGTGGAATGAGCAGTACTTC
NA	TRBV20-1	TRBJ1-1	few	CSARDSQSWNTEAFF	TGCAGTGCTAGAGATTCGCAGAGCTGGAATACTGAAGCTTTCTTT
NA	TRBV20-1	TRBJ2-7	NA	CSAAGPQDEQYF	TGCAGTGCTGCCGGGCCTCAGGACGAGCAGTACTTC
TRBD2	TRBV3-1	TRBJ2-3	NA	CASSQLSGGALDTQYF	TGTGCCAGCAGCCAATTAAGCGGGGGGGCCCTGGATACGCAGTATTTT
NA	TRBV12-3/TRBV12-4	TRBJ2-3	NA	CASSFGQGRADTQYF	TGTGCCAGCAGTTTCGGTCAGGGGAGGGCAGATACGCAGTATTTT
NA	TRBV29-1	TRBJ1-1	few	CSLRGDRGTEAFF	TGCAGCCTCCGGGGGGATCGTGGCACTGAAGCTTTCTTT
NA	TRBV6-5	TRBJ2-5	NA	CASSGLTETQYF	TGTGCCAGCAGCGGACTAACGGAGACCCAGTACTTC
NA	TRBV15	TRBJ1-5	few	CATSRDPGANQPQHF	TGTGCCACCAGCAGAGACCCCGGAGCCAATCAGCCCCAGCATTTT
NA	TRBV20-1	TRBJ1-2	NA	CSARGDVGAANYGYTF	TGCAGTGCTAGGGGCGACGTGGGCGCCGCTAACTATGGCTACACCTTC
TRBD1	TRBV12-3/TRBV12-4	TRBJ2-7	many	CASTTTGGDEQYF	TGTGCCAGCACCACGACAGGGGGCGACGAGCAGTACTTC
TRBD2	TRBV12-3/TRBV12-4	TRBJ2-2	NA	CASRSGGTNTGGLFF	TGTGCCAGCAGGAGCGGGGGGACGAACACCGGGGGGCTGTTTTTT
NA	TRBV7-2	TRBJ1-2	NA	CASSPPTRNNYGYTF	TGTGCCAGCAGCCCCCCCACCAGGAACAACTATGGCTACACCTTC
NA	TRBV6-5	TRBJ1-6	few	CASSGTPNSPLHF	TGTGCCAGCAGCGGGACCCCCAATTCACCCCTCCACTTT
TRBD2	TRBV12-3/TRBV12-4	TRBJ2-7	NA	CASRPSGEYNEQYF	TGTGCCAGCCGTCCCAGCGGGGAATACAATGAGCAGTACTTC
TRBD2	TRBV29-1	TRBJ2-5	few	CSVLLAGGIQETQYF	TGCAGCGTTTTACTAGCGGGGGGGATCCAAGAGACCCAGTACTTC
TRBD1	TRBV14	TRBJ2-6	NA	CASSPLQGDSGANVLTF	TGTGCCAGCAGCCCTTTACAGGGGGACTCTGGGGCCAACGTCCTGACTTTC
TRBD1	TRBV28	TRBJ2-7	NA	CASRLGQRRYEQYF	TGTGCCAGCAGATTGGGACAGAGACGCTACGAGCAGTACTTC
NA	TRBV3-1	TRBJ2-7	NA	CASSPGRVSEQYF	TGTGCCAGCAGCCCCGGCAGGGTCAGCGAGCAGTACTTC
NA	TRBV6-6	TRBJ1-4	NA	CASNKDEKLFF	TGTGCCAGCAACAAGGATGAAAAACTGTTTTTT
NA	TRBV4-1	TRBJ1-5	NA	CASSQASGLIGGQPQHF	TGCGCCAGCAGCCAAGCCTCCGGACTTATTGGTGGACAGCCCCAGCATTTT
NA	TRBV20-1	TRBJ1-5	few	CSARGGDYSNQPQHF	TGCAGTGCTAGAGGGGGCGACTATAGCAATCAGCCCCAGCATTTT
NA	TRBV12-3/TRBV12-4	TRBJ1-6	few	CASSSYLMNSPPHF	TGTGCCAGCAGTTCCTACCTCATGAATTCACCCCCCCACTTT
NA	TRBV20-1	TRBJ1-1	NA	CSARDDSRNTEAFF	TGCAGTGCTAGAGATGATTCCCGGAACACTGAAGCTTTCTTT
TRBD2	TRBV28	TRBJ2-2	few	CASSFPSGAITGELFF	TGTGCCAGCAGTTTCCCCAGCGGGGCCATCACCGGGGAGCTGTTTTTT
TRBD1	TRBV18	TRBJ1-1	few	CRTGDVNTEAFF	TGCAGGACAGGGGATGTGAACACTGAAGCTTTCTTT
TRBD1	TRBV12-3/TRBV12-4	TRBJ1-1	NA	CASSAGQKNTEAFF	TGTGCCAGCAGTGCGGGACAGAAGAACACTGAAGCTTTCTTT
NA	TRBV20-1	TRBJ2-2	few	CSARGHIPGELFF	TGCAGTGCTAGGGGACACATACCCGGGGAGCTGTTTTTT
TRBD1	TRBV4-1	TRBJ1-1	NA	CASSPRPGTGVSTEAFF	TGCGCCAGCAGCCCCCGTCCCGGGACAGGGGTGAGCACTGAAGCTTTCTTT
NA	TRBV2	TRBJ2-7	NA	CASSVYRASEQYF	TGTGCCAGCAGTGTGTACCGAGCAAGCGAGCAGTACTTC
TRBD1	TRBV12-3/TRBV12-4	TRBJ1-5	many	CASSRGQANQPQHF	TGTGCCAGCAGCCGCGGACAGGCCAATCAGCCCCAGCATTTT
NA	TRBV27	TRBJ1-2	NA	CASSSLDWAHYGYIF	TGTGCCAGCAGTTCATTGGACTGGGCCCACTATGGCTACATCTTC
NA	TRBV27	TRBJ2-5	few	CASSLSARQTQYF	TGTGCCAGCAGTTTATCGGCCAGGCAGACCCAGTACTTC
NA	TRBV20-1	TRBJ1-2	few	CSARDWAESSYGYTF	TGCAGTGCTAGAGATTGGGCGGAGTCCTCCTATGGCTACACCTTC
NA	TRBV29-1	TRBJ2-7	few	CSFEGPSGAYEQYF	TGCAGCTTTGAAGGGCCCTCGGGCGCCTACGAGCAGTACTTC
TRBD1	TRBV4-3	TRBJ2-7	many	CASSQARGQGPPYEQYF	TGCGCCAGCAGCCAAGCGAGGGGACAGGGTCCCCCCTACGAGCAGTACTTC
TRBD2	TRBV7-2	TRBJ2-3	NA	CASSSGLAAQYF	TGTGCCAGCAGCTCGGGACTAGCGGCGCAGTATTTT